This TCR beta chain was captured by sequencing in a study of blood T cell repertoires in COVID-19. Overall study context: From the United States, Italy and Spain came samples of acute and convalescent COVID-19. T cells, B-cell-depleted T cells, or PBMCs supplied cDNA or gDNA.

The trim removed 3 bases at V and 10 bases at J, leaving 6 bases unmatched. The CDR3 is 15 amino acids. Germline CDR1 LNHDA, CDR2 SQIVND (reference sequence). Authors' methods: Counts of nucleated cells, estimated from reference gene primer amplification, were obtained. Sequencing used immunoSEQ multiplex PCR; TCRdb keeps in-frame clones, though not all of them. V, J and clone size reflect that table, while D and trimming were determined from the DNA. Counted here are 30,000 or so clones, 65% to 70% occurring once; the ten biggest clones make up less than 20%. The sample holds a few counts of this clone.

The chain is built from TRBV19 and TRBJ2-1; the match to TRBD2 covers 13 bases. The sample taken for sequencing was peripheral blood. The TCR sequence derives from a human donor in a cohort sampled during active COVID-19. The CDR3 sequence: CASSMTTSGGTEQFF. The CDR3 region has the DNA TGTGCCAGTAGTATGACGACTAGCGGGGGGACCGAGCAGTTCTTC.